The 9 T cell receptor beta chains given below trace back to one sample, sequenced in a study of blood T cell repertoires in COVID-19. Assay: immunoSEQ multiplex PCR; the TCRdb copy retains only in-frame clones and omits some. The data show about 140,000 clones, around 82% seen once. Sequencing was carried out using peripheral blood. The receptors here all came from a human donor in a cohort sampled during active COVID-19.

The chain couples TRBV6-1 to TRBJ1-1; tentatively, D is TRBD1 (5 bases). Trimming took 4 bases from V and 1 from J, leaving 16 bases between them. Germline V lookup: CDR1 MNHNS, CDR2 SASEGT. This CDR3 spans 16 amino acids. This chain's CDR3 is CASSVRRQSANTEAFF. The CDR3 DNA reads as TGTGCCAGCAGTGTGCGTAGACAGTCGGCGAACACTGAAGCTTTCTTT.

The CDR3 reads CASNPDRGVSYEQFF. CDR3 nucleotide sequence: TGTGCCAGCAATCCTGACAGGGGGGTTTCCTATGAGCAGTTCTTC. The V and J genes are TRBV6-5 and TRBJ2-1, with 9 bases identical to TRBD1. The CDR3 loop spans 15 amino acids. CDR1 is MNHEY, CDR2 SVGAGI, per germline. The junction had 12 bases not matched to a gene; V was cut back by 7 bases and J by 8 bases.

The V call is TRBV2, the J call TRBJ2-7; D unresolved. This CDR3 comprises 15 residues. The V gene's germline CDR1 is SNHLY and CDR2 FYNNEI. V lost 7 bases to trimming and J lost 2 bases, with 18 bases between them. The CDR3, as DNA: TGTGCCAGCACCCAAGGTTCACTACCCACCTACGAGCAGTACTTC. Amino acids: CASTQGSLPTYEQYF. Using reference TRBV2 and TRBJ2-7 for the parts outside the CDR3, the full variable domain is EPEVTQTPSHQVTQMGQEVILRCVPISNHLYFYWYRQILGQKVEFLVSFYNNEISEKSEIFDDQFSVERPDGSNFTLKIRSTKLEDSAMYFCASTQGSLPTYEQYFGPGTRLTVT.

The V gene is TRBV6-5, the J gene TRBJ2-7; 11 bases map to TRBD1. The CDR3 sequence is 13 residues long. Germline trimming cut 9 bases from V and 1 base from J; bases unmatched to any gene: 2. CDR1 is MNHEY and CDR2 is SVGAGI in the germline V gene. The CDR3 loop is CASGQGASYEQYF. In DNA form, the CDR3 reads TGTGCCAGTGGACAGGGGGCGTCCTACGAGCAGTACTTC.

This chain joins TRBV15 and TRBJ1-1; TRBD1 agrees at 8 bases. Germline V gene lookup returns CDR1 LNHNV and CDR2 YYDKDF (reference sequence). After removal of 5 bases from V and 3 bases from J, the junction contained 8 bases not matched to a gene. The CDR3 has 15 amino acids. Here the CDR3 reads CATSLRTGIYTEAFF. CDR3 bases: TGTGCCACCAGCCTCCGGACAGGGATATACACTGAAGCTTTCTTT.

The gene calls are TRBV10-3 and TRBJ1-1, with a weak D call TRBD1 (5 bases). V was shortened by 3 bases and J by 0 bases, with 14 bases between the two germline ends. There are 16 residues in the CDR3. Germline V lookup: CDR1 ENHRY, CDR2 SYGVKD. CDR3 sequence: CAISDNTQGVNTEAFF. The CDR3 coding sequence is TGTGCCATCAGTGACAATACCCAGGGCGTGAACACTGAAGCTTTCTTT.

The chain is built from TRBV7-2 and TRBJ2-3; D ambiguous. The V gene lost 1 base and the J gene lost 1 base, with 12 bases spanning the gap. Germline V gene lookup returns CDR1 SGHTA and CDR2 FQGNSA. The CDR3 runs 16 residues. CDR3 coding DNA: TGTGCCAGCAGCTTAGGGTGGGCCACTGGCACAGATACGCAGTATTTT. Amino acid sequence: CASSLGWATGTDTQYF.

V is TRBV4-1 and J is TRBJ2-5; TRBD2 is a possible D gene (7 bases). The CDR3 runs to 16 residues. Trimming left V 2 bases short and J 5 bases short, with 18 bases between. In germline, CDR1 is MGHRA, CDR2 YSYEKL. The CDR3 nucleotides read TGCGCCAGCAGCCAACGGGGGGCGAGGCGCGAGGAGACCCAGTACTTC. This sequence encodes CASSQRGARREETQYF.

A few counts support this clone. The chain joins TRBV11-1 to TRBJ2-2; 8 bases are shared with TRBD1. Trimming cost V 6 bases and J 6 bases; bases outside gene matches: 3. Germline CDR1 reads SGHAT; CDR2 reads FQDESV (reference sequence). This CDR3 contains 13 residues. The CDR3 coding sequence is TGTGCCAGCAGGCCGACAGGGGCCGGGGAGCTGTTTTTT. Protein sequence: CASRPTGAGELFF.